Below are 31 T cell receptor beta chains sequenced from a single sample in a study of STAT5B mutations in CD4+ large granular lymphocyte leukemia. Here immunoSEQ multiplex PCR was the method, and the copy in TCRdb shows in-frame clones only, minus some. The sample lists roughly 46,000 clones, about 80% occurring once. Sequencing was done on a sample of CD4+ T cells from blood buffy coats. Receptor source: a human donor in good health.

The chain combines TRBV5-1 with TRBJ2-1, with 9 nucleotides matching TRBD2. Germline V gives CDR1 SGHRS, CDR2 YFSETQ. This CDR3 contains 16 residues. The V and J ends lost 3 bases and 2 bases, in that order; junction bases with no gene match: 6. Here the CDR3 reads CASSWAIAGAYNEQFF. CDR3 bases: TGCGCCAGCAGCTGGGCCATAGCGGGGGCCTACAATGAGCAGTTCTTC.

The V and J genes are TRBV6-1 and TRBJ1-5; D possibly corresponds to TRBD1 (5 bases). Trimming pared 7 bases from V and 3 bases from J, leaving 16 bases between. The CDR3 is 15 residues long. The germline V gene encodes CDR1 MNHNS and CDR2 SASEGT. The CDR3 coding sequence is TGTGCCAGCACCCCGGGACGCGCGACCAATCAGCCCCAGCATTTT. As protein: CASTPGRATNQPQHF.

The chain joins TRBV5-1 to TRBJ2-7; TRBD1 matches 8 bases. The V segment lost 3 bases and the J segment 2 bases; nucleotides outside the gene matches: 10. The CDR3 length is 16 residues. Germline loops: CDR1 SGHRS, CDR2 YFSETQ. CDR3 DNA: TGCGCCAGCAGCTCCGCCCCCGGGACAGGTGCCTACGAGCAGTACTTC. Translated, it gives CASSSAPGTGAYEQYF.

The V and J genes are TRBV27 and TRBJ1-1, with D uncertain. V was trimmed by 4 bases and J by 2 bases, leaving 11 bases between them. Germline assignment: CDR1 MNHEY and CDR2 SMNVEV (reference sequence). CDR3 length: 14 residues. CDR3 coding DNA: TGTGCCAGCAGTTCCCGGGTTGTCAACACTGAAGCTTTCTTT. Residues: CASSSRVVNTEAFF.

The chain has TRBV6-5 and TRBJ1-2, with 10 bases matching TRBD1. CDR1 and CDR2 from the germline V gene are MNHEY and SVGAGI. With V trimmed by 5 bases and J by 7 bases, 10 bases remained unmatched. The CDR3 consists of 15 residues. The CDR3: CASSTPGTGASGYTF. CDR3 bases: TGTGCCAGCAGTACACCAGGGACAGGGGCGAGTGGCTACACCTTC.

The chain uses TRBV6-5 and TRBJ1-3; unclear D gene. Germline loops: CDR1 MNHEY, CDR2 SVGAGI. Trimming stripped 5 bases from V and 0 bases from J, with 5 bases between. CDR3 length: 13 residues. This CDR3 reads CASSVTSGNTIYF. CDR3 sequence (DNA): TGTGCCAGCAGTGTCACCTCTGGAAACACCATATATTTT.

V and J are TRBV11-3 and TRBJ2-7; no firm D call. The V end lost 2 bases, the J end lost 5 bases, and 13 bases lay between the germline ends. The CDR3 runs 14 residues. CDR1 is SGHNT, CDR2 YENEEA, per germline. CDR3 bases: TGTGCCAGCAGCTTATTAGGCTTTGGGAACGAGCAGTACTTC. Translated: CASSLLGFGNEQYF.

The CDR3 sequence: CASSFGQGRSYGYTF. CDR3 DNA sequence: TGTGCCAGCAGTTTCGGACAGGGGCGCTCCTATGGCTACACCTTC. The rearrangement joins TRBV6-6 to TRBJ1-2, with 9 bases fitting TRBD1. V lost 4 bases to trimming and J lost 4 bases; unmatched junction nucleotides: 7. The length of the CDR3 is 15 residues. Germline V gives CDR1 MNHNY, CDR2 SVGAGI (reference sequence).

V and J are TRBV18 and TRBJ1-1; TRBD1 matches 7 bases. Germline trimming cut 3 bases from V and 0 bases from J; bases unmatched to any gene: 7. From germline, CDR1 is KGHSH and CDR2 LQKENI. This CDR3 is built from 16 residues. The DNA of the CDR3 is TGTGCCAGCTCACCGGTAGGGGGCAGGTTGAACACTGAAGCTTTCTTT. The encoded protein is CASSPVGGRLNTEAFF.

The chain couples TRBV5-5 to TRBJ2-5; 9 nucleotides match TRBD1. Per the germline V gene, CDR1 is SGHKS and CDR2 is YYEKEE (reference sequence). This CDR3 contains 16 residues. V trimming: 0 bases; J trimming: 4 bases; junction bases outside the gene matches: 7. CDR3: CASSLAPQTGGETQYF. The CDR3 nucleotides read TGTGCCAGCAGCTTGGCCCCCCAGACAGGGGGAGAGACCCAGTACTTC.

The chain employs TRBV18 and TRBJ1-1, with TRBD1 matching 8 bases. The germline V gene has CDR1 KGHSH and CDR2 LQKENI. The CDR3 has 16 residues. The J segment lost 3 bases and the V segment lost 4 bases, leaving 10 bases of the junction unmatched. CDR3 nucleotides: TGTGCCAGCTCACTGGTAGGACAGGGTCGAGACACTGAAGCTTTCTTT. It specifies CASSLVGQGRDTEAFF.

The rearrangement joins TRBV7-3 to TRBJ1-1; D ambiguous. The germline gives CDR1 SGHTA, CDR2 FQGTGA. The CDR3 consists of 15 residues. Trimming shortened V by 3 bases and J by 1 base, and 12 bases separated the two germline ends. In nucleotides, the CDR3 is TGTGCCAGCAGCTTCCAACTAGACAAGAACACTGAAGCTTTCTTT. As protein: CASSFQLDKNTEAFF.

The chain carries TRBV28 and TRBJ1-2; weak D call: TRBD1 (6 bases). Germline-derived CDR1 and CDR2 are MDHEN and SYDVKM. V was cut by 4 bases and J by 5 bases, with 17 bases left in between. The CDR3 consists of 15 residues. The CDR3 DNA follows: TGTGCCAGCAGTTCGTCCGCCGACAGGTTATATGGCTACACCTTC. Amino acid sequence: CASSSSADRLYGYTF.

The table lists this clone with a few counts. The chain is built from TRBV5-1 and TRBJ1-3; D remains ambiguous. Between the trimmed V and J ends, which lost 0 bases and 0 bases, there was a span of 4 bases. This CDR3 spans 14 amino acids. Germline V CDR1 and CDR2: SGHRS, YFSETQ. CDR3 DNA: TGCGCCAGCAGCTTGGAATACTCTGGAAACACCATATATTTT. This gives the protein CASSLEYSGNTIYF.

V and J are TRBV9 and TRBJ2-4; D is undetermined. Trimming took off 3 bases at V and 1 base at J, with 11 bases between the two ends. Germline values: CDR1 SGDLS, CDR2 YYNGEE. The CDR3 is made up of 15 amino acids. The CDR3: CASSASAQAKNIQYF. The CDR3 DNA sequence: TGTGCCAGCAGCGCCTCTGCGCAGGCCAAAAACATTCAGTACTTC. Combining the CDR3 with reference TRBV9 and TRBJ2-4 gives the whole variable domain DSGVTQTPKHLITATGQRVTLRCSPRSGDLSVYWYQQSLDQGLQFLIQYYNGEERAKGNILERFSAQQFPDLHSELNLSSLELGDSALYFCASSASAQAKNIQYFGAGTRLSVL.

The V gene is TRBV5-6, the J gene TRBJ2-1; 13 bases agree with TRBD2. The CDR3 has 17 amino acids. J was trimmed by 2 bases and V by 2 bases; bases with no gene match: 4. Germline V CDR1 and CDR2: SGHDT, YYEEEE. CDR3: CASSFATSGGTYNEQFF. The CDR3 coding sequence is TGTGCCAGCAGCTTCGCGACTAGCGGGGGGACCTACAATGAGCAGTTCTTC.

The chain has TRBV7-3 and TRBJ1-6; the D is unclear. The CDR3 covers 16 residues. The V and J ends lost 5 bases and 3 bases respectively, with 14 bases between them. The germline gives CDR1 SGHTA, CDR2 FQGTGA. For the CDR3, the DNA is TGTGCCAGCAGCCAAGGCACCCGGCACTATAATTCACCCCTCCACTTT. This sequence encodes CASSQGTRHYNSPLHF.

V gene TRBV7-3 combines with J gene TRBJ2-1; D is unresolved. Per germline, CDR1 SGHTA and CDR2 FQGTGA. The CDR3 extends over 13 amino acids. Trimming took off 0 bases at V and 7 bases at J, with 7 bases between the two ends. DNA of the CDR3: TGTGCCAGCAGCTTAACACACGGGAATGAGCAGTTCTTC. Its translation: CASSLTHGNEQFF.

J is TRBJ1-6 and V is TRBV27; no reliable D call. CDR3 size: 15 residues. The germline V and J ends were trimmed by 2 bases and 8 bases, with 13 bases remaining between them. Germline V gene sequence: CDR1 MNHEY, CDR2 SMNVEV (reference sequence). CDR3 sequence: CASSLGVAEYSPLHF. The CDR3 bases are TGTGCCAGCAGTTTAGGGGTGGCCGAGTATTCACCCCTCCACTTT.

J is TRBJ2-1 and V is TRBV11-3; D gene unclear. The V end was cut by 0 bases, the J end by 3 bases, with 6 bases between. The CDR3 is made up of 14 amino acids. Germline values: CDR1 SGHNT, CDR2 YENEEA. CDR3 coding DNA: TGTGCCAGCAGCTTAGATACAGACTACAATGAGCAGTTCTTC. This gives the protein CASSLDTDYNEQFF.

The chain recombines TRBV5-1 with TRBJ2-5, with a weak D call TRBD1 (6 bases). The DNA end favors TRBJ2-7, so the J call may be wrong. Germline-derived CDR1 and CDR2 are SGHRS and YFSETQ. The CDR3 sequence is 15 residues long. The CDR3 DNA follows: TGCGCCAGCAGCTTGGCCCTCAGGGGCTCCTACGAGCAGTACTTC. Translated: CASSLALRGSYEQYF.

The CDR3 loop is CASSGRYGYTF. CDR3 coding DNA: TGTGCCAGCAGCGGAAGATATGGCTACACCTTC. This chain links TRBV27 with TRBJ1-2; no clear D gene. The CDR3 extends over 11 amino acids. V was cut by 6 bases and J by 5 bases, with 7 bases left in between. Looked up from germline, CDR1 is MNHEY and CDR2 is SMNVEV (reference sequence).

The chain has TRBV19 and TRBJ1-2; maybe TRBD1 (6 bases). V lost 6 bases and J 8 bases, leaving 13 bases between the germline ends. The CDR3 is made up of 12 amino acids. CDR1 is LNHDA and CDR2 is SQIVND in the germline V gene (reference sequence). For the CDR3, the DNA is TGTGCCAGTAGCCCAACAGGGACCGGCTACACCTTC. Protein product: CASSPTGTGYTF.

This clone was counted between two and nine times. The V call is TRBV9, the J call TRBJ2-3; tentatively, D is TRBD2 (5 bases). This CDR3 comprises 16 residues. Germline V gene data show CDR1 as SGDLS and CDR2 as YYNGEE. The V end lost 0 bases, the J end lost 1 base, and 12 bases lay between the germline ends. The CDR3 is CASSVGLDYRTDTQYF. For the CDR3, the DNA is TGTGCCAGCAGCGTAGGGCTAGACTACCGCACAGATACGCAGTATTTT.

The count of this clone is one. The chain employs TRBV15 and TRBJ1-4; D is undetermined. Trimming stripped 0 bases from V and 7 bases from J, with 9 bases between. Germline V lookup: CDR1 LNHNV, CDR2 YYDKDF (reference sequence). The CDR3 spans 14 residues. The CDR3 reads CATSREVGGEKLFF. The DNA for the CDR3 is TGTGCCACCAGCAGAGAAGTAGGAGGTGAAAAACTGTTTTTT.

This clone was seen a few times. This sequence joins TRBV5-4 and TRBJ2-3, with TRBD2 matching 9 bases. The CDR3 is made up of 16 amino acids. J lost 2 bases, V lost 5 bases, and 9 bases had no gene match. Per the germline V gene, CDR1 is SGHNT and CDR2 is YYREEE (reference sequence). The CDR3: CASRVAGGPITDTQYF. CDR3 DNA sequence: TGTGCCAGCAGAGTGGCGGGGGGGCCGATCACAGATACGCAGTATTTT.

This clone was found once. The chain carries TRBV6-1 and TRBJ2-7; 10 bases map to TRBD2. Germline loops: CDR1 MNHNS, CDR2 SASEGT. V lost 2 bases, J lost 0 bases, and 7 bases stayed unmatched. The CDR3 length is 17 residues. CDR3 in amino acids: CASSERPRTSGSYEQYF. CDR3 DNA: TGTGCCAGCAGTGAACGGCCTCGGACTAGCGGCTCCTACGAGCAGTACTTC.

This rearrangement joins TRBV6-5 to TRBJ1-2, with TRBD1 matching over 7 bases. Per germline, CDR1 MNHEY and CDR2 SVGAGI. With 7 bases clipped from V and 5 bases from J, the junction kept 7 bases outside the gene matches. The CDR3 consists of 13 residues. For the CDR3, the DNA is TGTGCCAGCAACCCACAGGGGTCGTATGGCTACACCTTC. Encoded protein: CASNPQGSYGYTF.

V is TRBV21-1 and J is TRBJ1-5; TRBD1, as called in the table, went unchecked against the DNA. TRBV21-1 is noted as a pseudogene. The CDR3 consists of 17 residues. CDR3 in DNA: TGTGCCAGCAGCAACTGCTACCCCAGGGCAGGGGATCAGCCCCAGCATTTT. Amino acid sequence: CASSNCYPRAGDQPQHF.

The chain recombines TRBV5-4 with TRBJ1-1; D unclear. The V gene lost 4 bases and the J gene lost 0 bases, with 10 bases spanning the gap. Germline V CDR1 and CDR2: SGHNT, YYREEE (reference sequence). This CDR3 is built from 14 residues. CDR3 amino acids: CASSPSYMNTEAFF. For the CDR3, the DNA is TGTGCCAGCAGCCCGAGTTATATGAACACTGAAGCTTTCTTT.

The chain combines TRBV5-4 with TRBJ2-3; D gene ambiguous. Germline CDR1 reads SGHNT; CDR2 reads YYREEE (reference sequence). V was shortened by 4 bases and J by 6 bases, with 9 bases between the two germline ends. The CDR3 consists of 12 residues. The CDR3, as DNA: TGTGCCAGCAGCCTGGATACTGATACGCAGTATTTT. Translating it yields CASSLDTDTQYF.